These 8 T cell receptor beta chains came from one sample sequenced in a study of identical twins. From the 5' RACE reads, TCRdb called clonotypes with MiXCR, one entry per CDR3 protein. Among 450,000 or so distinct CDR3 sequences listed, over 12% were seen once. This same sample was also taken into another study, of yellow fever vaccine responses in identical twins.

Material for sequencing was CD4+ T cells sorted from blood. The receptor set was obtained from a woman younger than 35 in good health.

V is TRBV12-3 or TRBV12-4 and J is TRBJ2-7; D is unresolved. Trimming stripped 2 bases from V and 2 bases from J, with 10 bases between. The CDR3 extends over 14 amino acids. For the CDR3, the DNA is TGTGCCAGCAGTTTAAGAGACGGAGCCTACGAGCAGTACTTC. Translating gives CASSLRDGAYEQYF.

Of note for this clonotype: A junction end diverges from the germline sequence, so it may reflect a read error. The CDR3 nucleotides read TGTGCTAGCAGCTCGGGACTAGCGGGAGACAATGAGCAGTTCTTC. Its protein is CASSSGLAGDNEQFF. The chain combines TRBV7-7 with TRBJ2-1; TRBD2 matches at 14 bases. Germline-derived CDR1 and CDR2 are SSHAT and FNYEAQ (reference sequence). This CDR3 comprises 15 residues.

This clonotype was seen only a few times. The chain uses TRBV2 and TRBJ1-1, with D perhaps TRBD1 (6 bases). Germline V gene lookup returns CDR1 SNHLY and CDR2 FYNNEI. The V end lost 6 bases, the J end lost 3 bases, and 11 bases lay between the germline ends. The CDR3 covers 13 residues. The CDR3 DNA follows: TGTGCCAGCAGCCCCCGGACAGACACTGAAGCTTTCTTT. Translation: CASSPRTDTEAFF.

This clonotype has a handful of counts. The chain recombines TRBV25-1 with TRBJ1-3; D is uncertain. Per germline, CDR1 MGHDK and CDR2 SYGVNS. The CDR3 covers 14 residues. V lost 2 bases, J lost 0 bases, and 5 bases lay in between. This CDR3 reads CASSEVNSGNTIYF. CDR3 bases: TGTGCCAGCAGTGAAGTGAACTCTGGAAACACCATATATTTT. Drawing the rest from reference TRBV25-1 and TRBJ1-3, the complete variable domain is EADIYQTPRYLVIGTGKKITLECSQTMGHDKMYWYQQDPGMELHLIHYSYGVNSTEKGDLSSESTVSRIRTEHFPLTLESARPSHTSQYLCASSEVNSGNTIYFGEGSWLTVV.

In its sample, this clonotype was seen many times. One end of the junction fails to match germline, which may point to a read error. V and J are TRBV6-1 and TRBJ2-7; no clear D gene. Germline V gives CDR1 MNHNS, CDR2 SASEGT. The CDR3 is 13 amino acids. The CDR3 sequence: CASSRQSSYEQYF. CDR3 coding DNA: TGCGCCAGCAGCCGCCAATCCTCCTACGAGCAGTACTTC.

This clonotype has a handful of counts. The chain carries TRBV5-6 and TRBJ2-7, with D perhaps TRBD1 (5 bases). Germline CDR1 SGHDT, CDR2 YYEEEE. The CDR3 extends over 14 amino acids. Trimming removed 4 bases from V and 2 bases from J, with 13 bases in between. CDR3 bases: TGTGCCAGCAGCGATACAGGTGGACCCTACGAGCAGTACTTC. Translating it yields CASSDTGGPYEQYF. Full variable domain (remainder filled in from reference TRBV5-6 and TRBJ2-7): DAGVTQSPTHLIKTRGQQVTLRCSPKSGHDTVSWYQQALGQGPQFIFQYYEEEERQRGNFPDRFSGHQFPNYSSELNVNALLLGDSALYLCASSDTGGPYEQYFGPGTRLTVT.

The table lists this clonotype with many counts. The chain couples TRBV29-1 to TRBJ2-7, with a tentative D call TRBD2 (5 bases). Trimming shortened V by 7 bases and J by 7 bases, and 23 bases separated the two germline ends. The CDR3 is made up of 14 amino acids. Germline lookup yields CDR1 SQVTM and CDR2 ANQGSEA. The CDR3 loop is CSGSPGGSSGEQYF. CDR3 nucleotide sequence: TGCAGCGGCAGTCCGGGTGGATCCTCGGGGGAGCAGTACTTC.

This clonotype was observed a few times. J is TRBJ2-2 and V is TRBV20-1, with 7 bases identical to TRBD2. V lost 2 bases to trimming and J lost 1 base; unmatched junction nucleotides: 4. The CDR3 has 15 residues. Germline V lookup: CDR1 DFQATT, CDR2 SNEGSKA (reference sequence). CDR3: CSARIAGVNTGELFF. CDR3 coding DNA: TGCAGTGCTAGAATTGCGGGGGTGAACACCGGGGAGCTGTTTTTT.